Listed below are T cell receptor beta chains from one sample, sequenced in a study of blood T cells in healthy people across ages. A single record per CDR3 protein comes from TCRdb applying MiXCR to the 5' RACE reads. The sample yields roughly 900,000 distinct CDR3 sequences, under 30% seen once. Sequencing input: blood. Receptors originate from a woman older than 75 in good health. Each CDR3 is given without its conserved first and last residue. The listing skips clone size in some rows; elsewhere it reads once, few, many or a size class.

j_call: TRBJ2-1; clone_size: many; v_call: TRBV6-2/TRBV6-3; cdr3_aa: ASSYSNLAAPYNEQF
j_call: TRBJ2-5; clone_size: many; v_call: TRBV12-3/TRBV12-4; cdr3_aa: ASSRLLGQETQY
j_call: TRBJ2-3; clone_size: .; v_call: TRBV10-2; cdr3_aa: ASGPGLAGTDTQY
j_call: TRBJ1-6; clone_size: many; v_call: TRBV9; cdr3_aa: ASSAQGIPPLH
j_call: TRBJ2-5; clone_size: many; v_call: TRBV9; cdr3_aa: ASSVDRIQETQY
j_call: TRBJ1-1; clone_size: once; v_call: TRBV30; cdr3_aa: AWRRQGVSSNTEAF
j_call: TRBJ2-5; clone_size: few; v_call: TRBV3-1; cdr3_aa: ASSQDGRHSQETQY
j_call: TRBJ2-3; clone_size: few; v_call: TRBV6-6; cdr3_aa: AAGVRGTDAQY
j_call: TRBJ2-1; clone_size: many; v_call: TRBV5-6; cdr3_aa: ASSFLAGGRSEQF
j_call: TRBJ1-2; clone_size: many; v_call: TRBV20-1; cdr3_aa: SADRDMGYT
j_call: TRBJ1-2; clone_size: few; v_call: TRBV11-2; cdr3_aa: ASSPGGAGAGYT
j_call: TRBJ2-7; clone_size: many; v_call: TRBV10-3; cdr3_aa: AISFLDRGPSYEQY
j_call: TRBJ1-2; clone_size: few; v_call: TRBV5-6; cdr3_aa: ASSLVLSGTGDWKDT
j_call: TRBJ2-5; clone_size: .; v_call: TRBV28; cdr3_aa: ASSLLGRVQETQY
j_call: TRBJ2-3; clone_size: few; v_call: TRBV5-1; cdr3_aa: ASSLEGGLDTQY
j_call: TRBJ1-6; clone_size: many; v_call: TRBV12-3/TRBV12-4; cdr3_aa: ASSLEGGGLGSPLH
j_call: .; clone_size: .; v_call: TRBV7-2; cdr3_aa: ASSLSPAGAQETQY
j_call: TRBJ1-5; clone_size: many; v_call: TRBV7-8; cdr3_aa: ASSPSSRRVETSNQPQH
j_call: TRBJ1-6; clone_size: few; v_call: TRBV2; cdr3_aa: ASSGGAGANSPLH
j_call: TRBJ2-1; clone_size: .; v_call: TRBV3-1; cdr3_aa: ASSQDPDRGSEQF
j_call: TRBJ2-3; clone_size: .; v_call: TRBV7-2; cdr3_aa: ASSLVGLLTSPRRTDTQY
j_call: TRBJ1-2; clone_size: many; v_call: TRBV6-2/TRBV6-3; cdr3_aa: ASSYSIGGLFQTGYT
j_call: TRBJ1-5; clone_size: many; v_call: TRBV6-2/TRBV6-3; cdr3_aa: ASKDRLNQPQH
j_call: TRBJ2-5; clone_size: many; v_call: TRBV5-1; cdr3_aa: ASSHTGTGGAAPTTAQY
j_call: TRBJ1-2; clone_size: many; v_call: TRBV7-9; cdr3_aa: ASSLSTGVNYGYT
j_call: TRBJ2-5; clone_size: many; v_call: TRBV7-9; cdr3_aa: ASSLPRERGAPLQETQY
j_call: TRBJ1-1; clone_size: .; v_call: TRBV6-5; cdr3_aa: ASSSRGRPHTEAF
j_call: TRBJ2-1; clone_size: .; v_call: TRBV20-1; cdr3_aa: SAAGQGASYNEQF
j_call: TRBJ2-4; clone_size: many; v_call: TRBV12-3/TRBV12-4; cdr3_aa: ASSFFEAGGNIQY
j_call: TRBJ1-2; clone_size: many; v_call: TRBV6-5; cdr3_aa: ASTRSGGVNGYT
j_call: TRBJ2-3; clone_size: .; v_call: TRBV6-1; cdr3_aa: ASSDISGSTDTQY
j_call: TRBJ1-2; clone_size: many; v_call: TRBV4-3; cdr3_aa: ASSQDAQTYGYT
j_call: TRBJ1-3; clone_size: few; v_call: TRBV3-1; cdr3_aa: ASSQDLVRYGTKKDTIY
j_call: TRBJ2-5; clone_size: many; v_call: TRBV11-2; cdr3_aa: ASSLGLWLAGSQETQY
j_call: TRBJ2-2; clone_size: .; v_call: TRBV6-2/TRBV6-3; cdr3_aa: ASSRGRVNTGELF
j_call: TRBJ2-4; clone_size: .; v_call: TRBV6-1; cdr3_aa: ACSSERGSKNIQY
j_call: TRBJ1-3; clone_size: .; v_call: TRBV3-1; cdr3_aa: ASSEGFAGNTIY
j_call: TRBJ1-2; clone_size: .; v_call: TRBV5-1; cdr3_aa: ASSSDRGEDGYT
j_call: TRBJ2-1; clone_size: .; v_call: TRBV20-1; cdr3_aa: SARSPASGNEQF
j_call: .; clone_size: .; v_call: TRBV20-1; cdr3_aa: SASSSGSLDEQY
j_call: TRBJ2-1; clone_size: many; v_call: TRBV11-2; cdr3_aa: ASSSPLAGAGNEQF
j_call: TRBJ2-5; clone_size: many; v_call: TRBV7-2; cdr3_aa: ASGKGQQETQY
j_call: TRBJ2-7; clone_size: many; v_call: TRBV29-1; cdr3_aa: SVAGTGGYEQY
j_call: TRBJ2-6; clone_size: many; v_call: TRBV10-1; cdr3_aa: ASSESGLTDSGANVLT
j_call: TRBJ2-3; clone_size: many; v_call: TRBV20-1; cdr3_aa: SASSGGGVTDTQY
j_call: TRBJ2-1; clone_size: .; v_call: TRBV12-3/TRBV12-4; cdr3_aa: ASSHRDRGLNEQF
j_call: TRBJ1-2; clone_size: .; v_call: TRBV7-9; cdr3_aa: ASILTSYT
j_call: TRBJ2-5; clone_size: .; v_call: TRBV10-1; cdr3_aa: ASSESGPQDTQY